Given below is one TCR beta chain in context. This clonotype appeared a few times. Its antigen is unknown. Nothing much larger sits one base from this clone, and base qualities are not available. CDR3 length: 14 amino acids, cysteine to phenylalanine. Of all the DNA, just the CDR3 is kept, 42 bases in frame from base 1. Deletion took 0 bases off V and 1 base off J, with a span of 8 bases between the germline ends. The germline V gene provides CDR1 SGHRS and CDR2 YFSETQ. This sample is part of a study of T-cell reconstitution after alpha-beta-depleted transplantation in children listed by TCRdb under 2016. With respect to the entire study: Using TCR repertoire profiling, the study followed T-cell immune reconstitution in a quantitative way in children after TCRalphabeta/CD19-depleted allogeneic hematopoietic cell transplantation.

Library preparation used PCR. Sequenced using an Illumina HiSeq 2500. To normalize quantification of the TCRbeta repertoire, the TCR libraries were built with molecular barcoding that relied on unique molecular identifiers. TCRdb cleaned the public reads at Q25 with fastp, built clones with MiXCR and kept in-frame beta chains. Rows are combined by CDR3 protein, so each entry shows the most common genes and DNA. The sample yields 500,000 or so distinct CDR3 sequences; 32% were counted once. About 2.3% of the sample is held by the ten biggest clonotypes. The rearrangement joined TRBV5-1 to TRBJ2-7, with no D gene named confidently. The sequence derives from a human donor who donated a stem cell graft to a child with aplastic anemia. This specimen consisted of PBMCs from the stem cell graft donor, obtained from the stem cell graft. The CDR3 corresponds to CASSLESASYEQYF. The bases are TGCGCCAGCAGCTTGGAAAGCGCTTCCTACGAGCAGTACTTC.